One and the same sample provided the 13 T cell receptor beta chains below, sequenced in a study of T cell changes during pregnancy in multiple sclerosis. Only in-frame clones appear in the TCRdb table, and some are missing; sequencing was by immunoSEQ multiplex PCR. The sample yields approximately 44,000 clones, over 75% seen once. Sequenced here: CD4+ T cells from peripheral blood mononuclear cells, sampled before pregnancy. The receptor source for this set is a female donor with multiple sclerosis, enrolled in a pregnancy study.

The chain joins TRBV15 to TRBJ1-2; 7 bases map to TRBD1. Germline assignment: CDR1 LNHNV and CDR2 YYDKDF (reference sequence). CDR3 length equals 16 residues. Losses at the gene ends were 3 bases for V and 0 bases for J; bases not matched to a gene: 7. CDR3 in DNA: TGTGCCACCAGCAGGGGACTGGGACAGACTAACTATGGCTACACCTTC. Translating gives CATSRGLGQTNYGYTF.

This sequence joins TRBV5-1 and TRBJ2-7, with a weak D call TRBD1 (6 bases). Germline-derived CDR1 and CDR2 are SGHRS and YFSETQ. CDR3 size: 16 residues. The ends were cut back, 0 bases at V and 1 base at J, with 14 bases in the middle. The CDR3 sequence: CASSLGFSGESYEQYF. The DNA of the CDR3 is TGCGCCAGCAGCTTGGGGTTCTCAGGGGAGTCCTACGAGCAGTACTTC.

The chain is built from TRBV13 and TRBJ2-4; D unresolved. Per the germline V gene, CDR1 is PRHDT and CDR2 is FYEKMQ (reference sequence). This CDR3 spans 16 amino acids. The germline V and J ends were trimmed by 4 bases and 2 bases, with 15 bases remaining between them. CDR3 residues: CASSSPLGSSKNIQYF. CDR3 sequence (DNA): TGTGCCAGCAGCTCCCCCCTGGGTAGCTCCAAAAACATTCAGTACTTC.

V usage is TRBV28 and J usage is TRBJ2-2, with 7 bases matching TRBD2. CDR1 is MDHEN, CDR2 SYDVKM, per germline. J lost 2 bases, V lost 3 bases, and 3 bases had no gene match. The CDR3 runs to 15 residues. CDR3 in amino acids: CASSLRGFNTGELFF. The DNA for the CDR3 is TGTGCCAGCAGTTTGCGGGGGTTCAACACCGGGGAGCTGTTTTTT.

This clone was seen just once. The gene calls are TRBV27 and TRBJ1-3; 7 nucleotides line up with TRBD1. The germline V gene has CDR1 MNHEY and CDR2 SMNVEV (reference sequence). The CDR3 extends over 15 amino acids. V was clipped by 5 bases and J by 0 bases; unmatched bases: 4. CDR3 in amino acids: CASSGRTGSGNTIYF. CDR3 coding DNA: TGTGCCAGCAGTGGCCGGACAGGCTCTGGAAACACCATATATTTT.

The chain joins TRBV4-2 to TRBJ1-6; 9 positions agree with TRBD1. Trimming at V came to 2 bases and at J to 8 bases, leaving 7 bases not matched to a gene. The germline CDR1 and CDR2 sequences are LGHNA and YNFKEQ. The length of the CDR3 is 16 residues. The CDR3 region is CASSQKPQGADSPLHF. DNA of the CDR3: TGTGCCAGCAGCCAAAAACCACAGGGGGCTGATTCACCCCTCCACTTT.

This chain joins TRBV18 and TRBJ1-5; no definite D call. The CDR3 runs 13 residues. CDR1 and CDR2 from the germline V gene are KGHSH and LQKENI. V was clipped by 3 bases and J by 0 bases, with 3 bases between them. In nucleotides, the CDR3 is TGTGCCAGCTCACCCGGTAGCAATCAGCCCCAGCATTTT. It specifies CASSPGSNQPQHF.

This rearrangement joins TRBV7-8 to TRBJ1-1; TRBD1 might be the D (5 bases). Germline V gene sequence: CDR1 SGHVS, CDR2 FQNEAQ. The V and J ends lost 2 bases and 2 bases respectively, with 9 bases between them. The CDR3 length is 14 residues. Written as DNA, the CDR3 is TGTGCCAGCAGCTTATGGGGGGTAAACACTGAAGCTTTCTTT. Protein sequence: CASSLWGVNTEAFF.

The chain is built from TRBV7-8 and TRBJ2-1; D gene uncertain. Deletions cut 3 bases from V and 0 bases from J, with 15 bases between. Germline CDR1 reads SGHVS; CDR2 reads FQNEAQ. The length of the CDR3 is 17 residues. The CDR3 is CASSFQPTSLSYNEQFF. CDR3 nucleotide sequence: TGTGCCAGCAGCTTTCAACCGACTTCGCTCTCCTACAATGAGCAGTTCTTC.

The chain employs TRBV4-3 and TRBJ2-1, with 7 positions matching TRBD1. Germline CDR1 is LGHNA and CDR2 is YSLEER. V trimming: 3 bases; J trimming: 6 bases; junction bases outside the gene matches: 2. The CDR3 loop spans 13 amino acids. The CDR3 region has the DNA TGCGCCAGCAGCCATGCAGGGGGCAATGAGCAGTTCTTC. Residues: CASSHAGGNEQFF.

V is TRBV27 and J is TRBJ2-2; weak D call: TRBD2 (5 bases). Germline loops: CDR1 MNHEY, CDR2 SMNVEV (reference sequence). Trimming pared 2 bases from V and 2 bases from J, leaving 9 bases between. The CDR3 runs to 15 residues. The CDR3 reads CASSLAGLNTGELFF. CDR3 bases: TGTGCCAGCAGTTTAGCGGGCCTCAACACCGGGGAGCTGTTTTTT.

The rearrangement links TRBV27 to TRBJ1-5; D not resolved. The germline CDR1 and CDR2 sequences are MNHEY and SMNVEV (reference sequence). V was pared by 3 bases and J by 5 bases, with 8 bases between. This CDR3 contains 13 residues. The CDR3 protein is CASSFNFYQPQHF. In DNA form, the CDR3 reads TGTGCCAGCAGTTTCAACTTTTATCAGCCCCAGCATTTT.

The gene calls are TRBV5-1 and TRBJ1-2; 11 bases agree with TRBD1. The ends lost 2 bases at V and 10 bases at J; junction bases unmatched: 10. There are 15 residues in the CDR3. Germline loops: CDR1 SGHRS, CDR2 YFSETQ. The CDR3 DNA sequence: TGCGCCAGCAGCTTCAGTCCTGGGACAGGGGGAGACTACACCTTC. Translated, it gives CASSFSPGTGGDYTF.